This T cell receptor (beta chain) comes out of a study of T cell responses to AZD1222 COVID-19 vaccine. Study results and caveats: Donors, mostly white British, included more females; clonal diversity was possibly underestimated.

Sequencing used immunoSEQ multiplex PCR; TCRdb keeps in-frame clones, though not all of them. There are 130,000 or so clones in the sample; 85% to 95% occur only once, and about 5% lies in the top ten. Notes on this clone: Its antigen remains unknown. Other DNA sequences of this sample code for an identical CDR3.

The germline V gene has CDR1 GTSNPN and CDR2 SVGIG (reference sequence). The CDR3 length is 13 residues. With V trimmed by 2 bases and J by 2 bases, 0 bases remained unmatched. The receptor's source is an adult in good health. The gene calls are TRBV30 and TRBJ1-5, with TRBD1 matching over 7 bases. Sequences were derived from peripheral blood, sampled on day 0 of AZD1222 vaccination. CDR3 sequence reads: CAWSTGGNQPQHF. Written as DNA, the CDR3 is TGTGCCTGGAGTACAGGGGGCAATCAGCCCCAGCATTTT.